This T cell receptor beta chain came from a study of OX40 agonist ivuxolimab in advanced cancers. Background on the study: Every 2 weeks, patients got intravenous ivuxolimab at one of six dose levels (0.01-10 mg/kg). Those enrolled were roughly 80% male, with a mean age of 60 years and ages from roughly 20 to 85. Broader study findings: More expanded clones were found, on average, in CD8+ than in CD4+ T cells. Determination of antigen specificity was not performed for the expanded peripheral T cells.

With regard to this clone: Its antigen is unidentified.

The table came from immunoSEQ multiplex PCR; TCRdb's copy has only in-frame clones and leaves some out. The repertoire holds over 30,000 clones, with approximately 82% as singletons. V lost 4 bases, J lost 4 bases, and 16 bases lay in between. The CDR3 consists of 16 residues. Per germline, CDR1 SGHDN and CDR2 FVKESK. The sequence was obtained from an adult with an advanced solid tumor such as melanoma, head and neck, liver or kidney cancer. Sequencing was performed on CD4+ or CD8+ T cells sorted from blood, taken in a trial of the OX40 agonist ivuxolimab. The chain has TRBV14 and TRBJ2-2; the D call may be TRBD1 or TRBD2 (5 bases each). The CDR3 sequence is CASSLRGRGGTGELFF. CDR3 DNA: TGTGCCAGCAGCCTTCGGGGTCGTGGGGGCACCGGGGAGCTGTTTTTT.